The 17 T cell receptor beta chains given below trace back to one sample, sequenced in a study of CD8 T cells in ankylosing spondylitis. TCRdb re-derived calls from the 5' RACE reads in MiXCR, one entry per CDR3 protein. The sample lists 150,000 to 200,000 distinct CDR3 sequences; around a tenth were seen once. Sequenced input: blood, either unsorted or a sorted T cell fraction (not recorded which). These receptor sequences come from a male donor with ankylosing spondylitis or in good health (not recorded which).

This clonotype was seen at least ten times. The chain uses TRBV12-3 or TRBV12-4 and TRBJ2-3; no definite D call. The CDR3 contains 13 residues. The V and J ends lost 6 bases and 4 bases respectively, with 11 bases between them. The CDR3 reads CASSLSGPDTQYF. The CDR3 DNA follows: TGTGCCAGCAGCCTGAGTGGGCCAGATACGCAGTATTTT.

This clonotype was found many times. V gene TRBV5-6 combines with J gene TRBJ2-1; tentatively, D is TRBD1 (5 bases). Trimming cost V 0 bases and J 4 bases, with 14 bases left between them. This CDR3 is built from 16 residues. The V gene's germline CDR1 is SGHDT and CDR2 YYEEEE. Here the CDR3 reads CASSLEKDSYYNEQFF. The CDR3 region has the DNA TGTGCCAGCAGCTTGGAGAAAGACAGCTATTACAATGAGCAGTTCTTC.

Note on this clonotype: This may come from a read error, since a much larger clone is one base off. The rearrangement joins TRBV5-1 to TRBJ1-1; D unresolved. CDR3 length equals 15 residues. Germline assignment: CDR1 SGHRS and CDR2 YFSETQ. This CDR3 is CASSLEVVLNNEAFF. The CDR3 DNA reads TGCGCCAGCAGCTTGGAGGTCGTATTGAACAATGAAGCTTTCTTT.

The chain employs TRBV27 and TRBJ2-1; weak D call: TRBD1 (6 bases). V was shortened by 0 bases and J by 7 bases, with 16 bases between the two germline ends. Germline CDR1 is MNHEY and CDR2 is SMNVEV (reference sequence). The CDR3 is 16 amino acids. The CDR3, as DNA: TGTGCCAGCAGTTTATCGAGGCCTCAGGGGAAGAATGAGCAGTTCTTC. This codes for CASSLSRPQGKNEQFF.

V is TRBV29-1 and J is TRBJ2-2; D is tentatively TRBD1 or TRBD2 (5 bases each). There are 13 residues in the CDR3. Trimming removed 7 bases at V and 4 bases at J, with 13 bases between. Per the germline V gene, CDR1 is SQVTM and CDR2 is ANQGSEA. The CDR3 DNA reads TGCAGCGCTGAGGGGTCGGGCACCGGGGAGCTGTTTTTT. Translation gives CSAEGSGTGELFF.

This clonotype was seen at least ten times. The CDR3 region is CASSVSGGVNEQFF. The CDR3 DNA reads TGTGCCAGCAGCGTTAGCGGGGGGGTGAATGAGCAGTTCTTC. The chain couples TRBV9 to TRBJ2-1; the match to TRBD2 covers 11 bases. CDR3 length: 14 residues. Trimming cost V 2 bases and J 7 bases; bases outside gene matches: 2. CDR1 and CDR2 (germline): SGDLS, YYNGEE.

At least ten counts were recorded for this clonotype. V and J are TRBV3-1 and TRBJ1-4; the match to TRBD1 covers 7 bases. The trim removed 3 bases at V and 15 bases at J, leaving 4 bases unmatched. Germline lookup yields CDR1 LGHDT and CDR2 YNNKEL (reference sequence). The CDR3 is 11 residues long. CDR3 nucleotides: TGTGCCAGCAGCCAGAAGACAGGGATGTTTTTT. Protein: CASSQKTGMFF.

This clonotype was counted at least ten times. The chain has TRBV5-1 and TRBJ2-3; D ambiguous. The V end was cut by 6 bases, the J end by 3 bases, with 14 bases between. Germline V gene data show CDR1 as SGHRS and CDR2 as YFSETQ. The CDR3 contains 14 residues. Written as DNA, the CDR3 is TGCGCCAGCACCCCCGGAGTGGGGACAGATACGCAGTATTTT. It translates to CASTPGVGTDTQYF. Complete variable domain (other parts from reference TRBV5-1 and TRBJ2-3): KAGVTQTPRYLIKTRGQQVTLSCSPISGHRSVSWYQQTPGQGLQFLFEYFSETQRNKGNFPGRFSGRQFSNSRSEMNVSTLELGDSALYLCASTPGVGTDTQYFGPGTRLTVL.

This clonotype was picked up many times. The V gene is TRBV10-3, the J gene TRBJ2-3, with TRBD2 matching over 7 bases. The CDR3 consists of 11 residues. The germline gives CDR1 ENHRY, CDR2 SYGVKD. The trim removed 6 bases at V and 9 bases at J, leaving 3 bases unmatched. The CDR3 DNA is TGTGCCATCAGGCTAGCGGACACGCAGTATTTT. Its translation: CAIRLADTQYF.

At least ten counts were recorded for this clonotype. The rearrangement links TRBV6-1 to TRBJ2-7; TRBD2 agrees at 7 bases. Germline lookup yields CDR1 MNHNS and CDR2 SASEGT. The CDR3 totals 18 residues. Trimming took 1 base from V and 5 from J; bases not matched to a gene: 17. The CDR3 protein is CASSEDVWGGTSSDEQYF. CDR3 DNA: TGTGCCAGCAGTGAAGATGTCTGGGGGGGAACATCGAGCGACGAGCAGTACTTC.

This clonotype was seen a few times. The chain employs TRBV20-1 and TRBJ1-5, with D hard to call. The ends were cut back, 3 bases at V and 7 bases at J, with 13 bases in the middle. This CDR3 contains 13 residues. Germline CDR1 and CDR2: DFQATT and SNEGSKA (reference sequence). The CDR3: CSASLTPGQPQHF. In DNA form, the CDR3 reads TGCAGTGCTAGTCTCACCCCGGGGCAGCCCCAGCATTTT.

This clonotype was found a few times. V usage is TRBV5-1 and J usage is TRBJ1-1; D ambiguous. Trimming stripped 1 base from V and 1 base from J, with 11 bases between. From germline, CDR1 is SGHRS and CDR2 YFSETQ. CDR3 length: 15 amino acids. This CDR3 is CASSLSDWGNTEAFF. The CDR3 coding sequence is TGCGCCAGCAGCTTGTCTGACTGGGGGAACACTGAAGCTTTCTTT.

CDR3 nucleotide sequence: TGCAGCGTTGAAGAACAGGGGGCGGGAGATACGCAGTATTTT. This codes for CSVEEQGAGDTQYF. The chain couples TRBV29-1 to TRBJ2-3; TRBD1 aligns across 9 bases. The V and J ends lost 0 bases and 5 bases, in that order; junction bases with no gene match: 3. Germline CDR1 and CDR2: SQVTM and ANQGSEA. The CDR3 sequence is 14 residues long.

Many counts were recorded for this clonotype. The chain couples TRBV20-1 to TRBJ2-1, with TRBD2 identical over 10 bases. CDR3 length: 14 amino acids. Per the germline V gene, CDR1 is DFQATT and CDR2 is SNEGSKA (reference sequence). Trimming removed 5 bases from V and 5 bases from J; junction bases left unmatched: 6. This CDR3 reads CSAPTSGVHNEQFF. CDR3 coding DNA: TGCAGTGCTCCTACTAGCGGGGTTCACAATGAGCAGTTCTTC.

This clonotype appeared many times. The chain employs TRBV18 and TRBJ2-1; 7 bases fit TRBD1. The CDR3 covers 14 residues. Trimming took 3 bases from V and 5 from J; bases not matched to a gene: 4. Germline assignment: CDR1 KGHSH and CDR2 LQKENI. The CDR3 DNA is TGTGCCAGCTCACCCGGGACAGCGAACAATGAGCAGTTCTTC. It codes for CASSPGTANNEQFF.

This chain uses TRBV14 with TRBJ2-3; tentative D call: TRBD1 (6 bases). Deletions cut 4 bases from V and 4 bases from J, with 12 bases between. The CDR3 covers 14 residues. Germline V CDR1 and CDR2: SGHDN, FVKESK. CDR3 in DNA: TGTGCCAGCAGCCGACGACAGGAAGCAGATACGCAGTATTTT. Translation: CASSRRQEADTQYF. Looking up the rest from reference TRBV14 and TRBJ2-3 gives the full variable domain: EAGVTQFPSHSVIEKGQTVTLRCDPISGHDNLYWYRRVMGKEIKFLLHFVKESKQDESGMPNNRFLAERTGGTYSTLKVQPAELEDSGVYFCASSRRQEADTQYFGPGTRLTVL.

The sample holds a few counts of this clonotype. V usage is TRBV2 and J usage is TRBJ2-5, with D maybe TRBD2 (6 bases). The V gene lost 6 bases and the J gene lost 3 bases, with 8 bases spanning the gap. Per germline, CDR1 SNHLY and CDR2 FYNNEI. CDR3 size: 12 residues. CDR3 coding DNA: TGTGCCAGCAGAGGACTAAAAGAGACCCAGTACTTC. This sequence encodes CASRGLKETQYF.